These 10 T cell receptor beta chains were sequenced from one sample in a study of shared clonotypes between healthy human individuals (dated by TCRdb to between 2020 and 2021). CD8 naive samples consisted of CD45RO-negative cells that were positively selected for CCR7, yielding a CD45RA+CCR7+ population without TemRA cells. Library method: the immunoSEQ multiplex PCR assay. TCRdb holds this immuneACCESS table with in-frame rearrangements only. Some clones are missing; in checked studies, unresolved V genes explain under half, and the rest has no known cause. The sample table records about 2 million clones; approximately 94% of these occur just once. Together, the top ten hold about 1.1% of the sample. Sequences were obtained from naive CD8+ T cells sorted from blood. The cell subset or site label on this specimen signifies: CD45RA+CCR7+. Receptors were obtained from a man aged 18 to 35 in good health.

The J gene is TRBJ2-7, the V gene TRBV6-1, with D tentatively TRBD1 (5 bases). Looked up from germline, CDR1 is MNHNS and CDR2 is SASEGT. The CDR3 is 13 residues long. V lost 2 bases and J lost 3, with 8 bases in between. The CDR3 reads CASSEWQGYEQYF. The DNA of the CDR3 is TGTGCCAGCAGTGAATGGCAGGGCTACGAGCAGTACTTC.

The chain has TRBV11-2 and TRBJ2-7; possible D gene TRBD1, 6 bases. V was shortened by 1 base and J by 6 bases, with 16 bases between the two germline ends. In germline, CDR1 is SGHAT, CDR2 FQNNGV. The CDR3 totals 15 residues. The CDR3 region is CASSLVGQSSGEQYF. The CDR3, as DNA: TGTGCCAGCAGCTTAGTCGGACAGTCGTCCGGCGAGCAGTACTTC.

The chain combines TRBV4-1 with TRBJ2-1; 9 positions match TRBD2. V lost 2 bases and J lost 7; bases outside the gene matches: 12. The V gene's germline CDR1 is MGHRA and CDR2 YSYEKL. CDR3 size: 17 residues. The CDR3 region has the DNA TGCGCCAGCAGCCAATATTACATAGCGGGAGAGGATAATGAGCAGTTCTTC. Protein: CASSQYYIAGEDNEQFF.

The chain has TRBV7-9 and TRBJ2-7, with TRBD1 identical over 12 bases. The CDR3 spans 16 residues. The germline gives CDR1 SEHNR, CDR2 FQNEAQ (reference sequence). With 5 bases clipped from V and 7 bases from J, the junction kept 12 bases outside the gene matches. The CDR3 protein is CASSRLPGQGAEEQYF. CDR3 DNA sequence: TGTGCCAGCAGCCGGTTACCGGGACAGGGGGCGGAAGAGCAGTACTTC.

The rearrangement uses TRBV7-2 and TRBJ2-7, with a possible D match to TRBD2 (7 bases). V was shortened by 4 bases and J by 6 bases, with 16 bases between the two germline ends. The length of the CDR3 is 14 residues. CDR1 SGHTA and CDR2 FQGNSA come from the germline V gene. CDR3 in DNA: TGTGCCAGCAGCTACGGGGGGCCCTACCGCGAGCAGTACTTC. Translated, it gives CASSYGGPYREQYF.

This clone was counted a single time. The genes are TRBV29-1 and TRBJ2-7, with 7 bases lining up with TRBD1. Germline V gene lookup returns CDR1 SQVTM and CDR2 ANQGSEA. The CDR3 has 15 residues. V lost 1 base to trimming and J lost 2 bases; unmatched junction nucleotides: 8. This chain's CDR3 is CSVEVSTGQAYEQYF. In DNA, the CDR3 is TGCAGCGTTGAAGTATCGACCGGACAGGCCTACGAGCAGTACTTC.

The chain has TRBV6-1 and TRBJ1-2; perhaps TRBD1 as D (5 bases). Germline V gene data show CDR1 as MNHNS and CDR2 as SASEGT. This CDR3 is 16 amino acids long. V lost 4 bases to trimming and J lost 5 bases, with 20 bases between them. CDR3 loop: CASSGFGGASEYGYTF. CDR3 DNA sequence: TGTGCCAGCAGTGGGTTCGGGGGAGCATCAGAATATGGCTACACCTTC.

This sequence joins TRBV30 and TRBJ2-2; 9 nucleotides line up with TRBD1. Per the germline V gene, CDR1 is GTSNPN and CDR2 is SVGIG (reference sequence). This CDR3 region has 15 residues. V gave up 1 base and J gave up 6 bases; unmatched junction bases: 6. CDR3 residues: CAWSGGTGRAGELFF. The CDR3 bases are TGTGCCTGGAGTGGAGGGACAGGGAGGGCCGGGGAGCTGTTTTTT. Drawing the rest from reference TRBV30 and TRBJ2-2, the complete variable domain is SQTIHQWPATLVQPVGSPLSLECTVEGTSNPNLYWYRQAAGRGLQLLFYSVGIGQISSEVPQNLSASRPQDRQFILSSKKLLLSDSGFYLCAWSGGTGRAGELFFGEGSRLTVL.

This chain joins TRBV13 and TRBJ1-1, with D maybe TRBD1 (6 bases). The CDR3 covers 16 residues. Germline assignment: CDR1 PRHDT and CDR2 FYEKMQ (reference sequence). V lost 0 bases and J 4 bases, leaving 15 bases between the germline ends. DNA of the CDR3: TGTGCCAGCAGCTTAGGCCTAAATGCAGGGGTCACTGAAGCTTTCTTT. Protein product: CASSLGLNAGVTEAFF. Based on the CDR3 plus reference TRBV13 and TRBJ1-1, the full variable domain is AAGVIQSPRHLIKEKRETATLKCYPIPRHDTVYWYQQGPGQDPQFLISFYEKMQSDKGSIPDRFSAQQFSDYHSELNMSSLELGDSALYFCASSLGLNAGVTEAFFGQGTRLTVV.

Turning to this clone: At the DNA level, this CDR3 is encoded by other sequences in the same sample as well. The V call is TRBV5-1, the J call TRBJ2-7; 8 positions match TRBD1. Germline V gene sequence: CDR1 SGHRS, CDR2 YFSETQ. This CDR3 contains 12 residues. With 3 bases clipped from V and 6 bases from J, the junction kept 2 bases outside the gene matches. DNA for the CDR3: TGCGCCAGCAGCTCTACAGGGGGCGAGCAGTACTTC. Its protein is CASSSTGGEQYF.